This paragraph covers one TCR beta chain sequence. The antigen is undetermined. The data derive from a study of post-analysis software for immune sequencing data. About the study: Disease courses included relapsing-remitting, secondary progressive and progressive-relapsing multiple sclerosis.

Germline V lookup: CDR1 SQVTM, CDR2 ANQGSEA. The CDR3 is made up of 15 amino acids. V was shortened by 4 bases and J by 1 base, with 11 bases between the two germline ends. Study conclusions and caveats: Significantly lower normalized Chao1 diversity was found in patients with multiple sclerosis relative to controls. Among several TRBV segments more frequent in patients than controls were TRBV5-6, TRBV5-1 and TRBV20-1. F measure grouped same-batch samples tightly together.

Each TCR beta cDNA library carried unique molecular identifiers. There were 1 to 10 million T cells, and 480,000 or so cDNA molecules came from them. TCRdb processed the PCR reads anew with MiXCR; each CDR3 protein has one entry. This table has fewer than 850,000 distinct CDR3 sequences, roughly 29% appearing once. The sample was blood. The V gene is TRBV29-1, the J gene TRBJ2-6, with TRBD1 as a possible D gene (5 bases). This clonotype was sampled from a girl between 5 and 17 years old with multiple sclerosis. CDR3 protein: CSVASGLSGANVLTF. The CDR3 DNA reads TGCAGCGTTGCTTCAGGGTTATCTGGGGCCAACGTCCTGACTTTC.